This entry describes one T cell receptor (beta chain). A few counts support this clone. The antigen it binds to is not known. Per-nucleotide qualities are absent, and no much larger clonotype sits a single base away. Cut back by 5 bases and 3 bases, the V and J ends lie 10 bases apart. Looking up the germline V gene yields CDR1 SGHTA and CDR2 FQGNSA. The CDR3 starts with the cysteine, ends with the phenylalanine, and has 13 residues. Of all the DNA, just the CDR3 is kept, 39 bases in frame from base 1. Whole blood was collected in K2EDTA tubes by collaborating institutions according to the institutions' own protocols. For TCRbeta analysis, collaborator samples were shipped as frozen whole blood, as isolated PBMCs, or as DNA extracted from either sample type. The data stem from a study of blood T cell repertoires in COVID-19 (dated by TCRdb to 2020 to 2022). In terms of the full investigation: Samples from collaborators originated in the United States, Italy and Spain and spanned both the acute and convalescent phases of COVID-19. Sample metadata almost always included a de-identified subject ID, COVID-19 status, age in years and sex. Samples were obtained from the ongoing ImmuneRACE study (first 160 participants) and from over 1,000 subjects provided by 6 global collaborators. The prospective study material was composed of cDNA or gDNA derived from T cells, B-cell-depleted T cells, or PBMCs. Where available, HLA class I and class II types were obtained from metadata supplied by the sample provider rather than from assay-based typing. The repertoires were released in a freely available public database intended as a resource for research on the immune response to SARS-CoV-2. Deeply sampled blood TCRbeta repertoires from subjects exposed to, actively infected with, or recovered from COVID-19 were included in the dataset. Results and caveats for the whole study, not just this receptor: The amount of clinical and demographic metadata varied by source and participant and was provided uncurated.

The immunoSEQ Assay, a bias-controlled multiplex PCR, was used to amplify TCRbeta CDR3 regions from genomic DNA. Concerning the study's data processing: Within the assay, amplification of reference gene primers was used to estimate how many nucleated cells each sample contained. Sequence reads were collapsed and filtered to measure the absolute abundance of every unique TCRbeta CDR3 rearrangement. Productive Simpson clonality was computed per sample as the square root of Simpson's diversity index over productive rearrangements. TCRdb provides this immuneACCESS table in a form limited to in-frame rearrangements. Some clones are lacking; in checked studies, under half of them reflect an unresolved V gene, and why the rest are absent is not known. V and J calls and clone size come straight from that table; D and trimming were deduced from the DNA. This sample is represented by about 130,000 clones; over 75% of them were singletons. Of the sample, roughly 1.2% falls within the top ten clones.

The source material was peripheral blood. This TCR was sampled from a woman of 80 years or more with acute or convalescent COVID-19. The rearrangement joined TRBV7-2 to TRBJ1-2, with no confident D gene call. The DNA reads as follows: TGTGCCAGCAGCATCACAGTAGACTATGGCTACACCTTC. It specifies CASSITVDYGYTF. Extended through the reference TRBV7-2 and TRBJ1-2 proteins, this CDR3 yields the full variable domain: GAGVSQSPSNKVTEKGKDVELRCDPISGHTALYWYRQSLGQGLEFLIYFQGNSAPDKSGLPSDRFSAERTGGSVSTLTIQRTQQEDSAVYLCASSITVDYGYTFGSGTRLTVV.